This T cell receptor beta chain was identified during a study of identical twins. Whole-study findings and limits: Conclusions rested on cross-sectional statistics rather than following the same donors. Abundant beta clonotypes from cord blood had fewer insertions, unlike memory repertoires, which showed none.

For this clonotype: Its antigen is not identified.

Each CDR3 protein is one row after TCRdb ran MiXCR on the 5' RACE reads. The sample has 600,000 to 800,000 distinct CDR3 sequences, 21% seen once. These same data were also listed under a study on T cells expressing NK-cell markers.

Sequences were obtained from PBMCs. This TCR was recovered from a woman aged 18 to 35 in good health.

CDR3 nucleotides: TGCAGTGCACGGTCTCCTCGTACGGGAGAGCAGTACTTC. Residues: CSARSPRTGEQYF. V usage is TRBV20-1 and J usage is TRBJ2-7; possibly TRBD2 for D (5 bases). The germline gives CDR1 DFQATT, CDR2 SNEGSKA (reference sequence). This CDR3 region has 13 residues. V lost 6 bases and J 7 bases, leaving 19 bases between the germline ends.